These T cell receptor beta chains were read from a single sample in a study of shared clonotypes between healthy human individuals. The repertoire was sequenced with immunoSEQ multiplex PCR; TCRdb's copy has only in-frame clones and lacks some. Here the sample spans more than 2 million clones, approximately 96% being singletons. The sequenced sample consisted of naive CD4+ T cells sorted from blood. The receptors derive from a man aged 18-30 years in good health. The CDR3 runs from the conserved cysteine through the conserved F or W. A D gene is named only where the DNA matches it firmly. Clone size appears in some rows only: once, few, many, or a class for an expanded clone.

abundance,v_gene,d_gene,j_gene,CDR3nt,CDR3aa
-,TRBV30,-,TRBJ2-7,TGTGCCTGGAGTGTGTCCTCTCAGCAGTACTTC,CAWSVSSQQYF
-,TRBV6-1,-,TRBJ2-7,TGTGCCAGCAGTGAAGAGGGAGTCCCTCCCTACGAGCAGTACTTC,CASSEEGVPPYEQYF
-,TRBV25-1,-,TRBJ2-1,TGTGCCAGCAGGGATGAGAGGGCGGGGAAATGGGGTGAGCAGTTCTTC,CASRDERAGKWGEQFF
once,TRBV30,-,TRBJ2-7,TGTGCCTGGAGTGCACGCCAAGAGCAGTACTTC,CAWSARQEQYF
-,TRBV6-5,-,TRBJ2-2,TGTGCCAGCAGATTTCAGGTCACCGGGGAGCTGTTTTTT,CASRFQVTGELFF
-,TRBV29-1,TRBD2,TRBJ2-1,TGCAGCGTTGGGGCAGCTTTAGCGGGAGTTGTCTACAATGAGCAGTTCTTC,CSVGAALAGVVYNEQFF
-,TRBV7-8,-,TRBJ2-7,TGTGCCAGCAGCTTAATGGTAGGCGGTAGCTCCTACGAGCAGTACTTC,CASSLMVGGSSYEQYF
-,TRBV9,-,TRBJ2-4,TGTGCCAGCAGCGTAGGGGCGGCCAAAAACATTCAGTACTTC,CASSVGAAKNIQYF
-,TRBV14,-,TRBJ2-7,TGTGCCAGCAGCCAAGTAGCAGGGAGTAAGCAGTACTTC,CASSQVAGSKQYF
-,TRBV2,-,TRBJ1-6,TGTGCCAGCGTTAGCCAGGGGAATTCACCCCTCCACTTT,CASVSQGNSPLHF
-,TRBV5-4,-,TRBJ1-6,TGTGCCAGCAGCTCGGCCGATACCCCTAATTCACCCCTCCACTTT,CASSSADTPNSPLHF
-,TRBV6-5,-,TRBJ1-5,TGTGCCAGCAGCAGAGTAGTGGATCAGCCCCAGCATTTT,CASSRVVDQPQHF
once,TRBV7-2,-,TRBJ2-3,TGTGCCAGCAGCCTAGTGGGGGGCTCTAGCACAGATACGCAGTATTTT,CASSLVGGSSTDTQYF
-,TRBV12-2,-,TRBJ2-7,TGTGCAAGTCGCACAGGGATACGGGGGTACGAGCAGTACTTC,CASRTGIRGYEQYF
-,TRBV4-1,-,TRBJ2-1,TGCGCCAGCAGCCAAGCCACGTTCGAGGCCCTATTTTCCTCCTACAATGAGCAGTTCTTC,CASSQATFEALFSSYNEQFF
-,TRBV5-6,-,TRBJ2-7,TGTGCCAGCACCCGCGGTGGCGTCGAGCAGTACTTC,CASTRGGVEQYF
-,TRBV19,-,TRBJ1-2,TGTGCCAGTAGTATTGACAGGTACTATGGCTACACCTTC,CASSIDRYYGYTF
-,TRBV9,-,TRBJ2-2,TGTGCCAGCAGCGTTGGTACCGGCACCGGGGAGCTGTTTTTT,CASSVGTGTGELFF
-,TRBV7-9,TRBD1,TRBJ2-7,TGTGCCAGCAGTCGGGACAGCCGGTACGAGCAGTACTTC,CASSRDSRYEQYF
once,TRBV29-1,TRBD1,TRBJ1-2,TGCAGCGTAGGTCCCGGGACAGGGTCCTCCTATGGCTACACCTTC,CSVGPGTGSSYGYTF
-,TRBV5-5,-,TRBJ1-4,TGTGCCAGCAGCTTGTTGTCTGCAGGAGGAGATGAAAAACTGTTTTTT,CASSLLSAGGDEKLFF
-,TRBV7-9,TRBD2,TRBJ2-3,TGTGCCAGCAGCTTAGAGGGACTAGCGGGAGATACGCAGTATTTT,CASSLEGLAGDTQYF
-,TRBV7-9,TRBD2,TRBJ2-2,TGTGCCCTACGTAGCGGGGCGAACACCGGGGAGCTGTTTTTT,CALRSGANTGELFF
once,TRBV21-1,-,TRBJ2-3,TGTGCCAGCACCAAGGCGCGGGGCACAGATACGCAGTATTTT,CASTKARGTDTQYF
-,TRBV19,-,TRBJ1-6,TGTGCCAGTAGTATAGATCCAAAAGATAATTCACCCCTCCACTTT,CASSIDPKDNSPLHF
-,TRBV4-1,TRBD1,TRBJ1-5,TGCGCCAGCAGCCAAGATCTAGGGGGCGTGAATCAGCCCCAGCATTTT,CASSQDLGGVNQPQHF
-,TRBV19,TRBD2,TRBJ2-3,TGTGCCAGTAGTATAGGGCTAGCGGGGGCCTTCACAGATACGCAGTATTTT,CASSIGLAGAFTDTQYF